This T cell receptor beta chain stems from a study of OX40 agonist ivuxolimab in advanced cancers. Study-level background: The costimulatory receptor OX40 (CD134) was targeted by ivuxolimab, a fully human IgG2 agonistic monoclonal antibody. Intravenous ivuxolimab was administered to patients every 2 weeks at six dose levels: 0.01, 0.1, 0.3, 1.5, 3 and 10 mg/kg. Among the roughly 52 dose-escalation patients, around 19 had hepatocellular carcinoma, 15 melanoma, 9 renal cell carcinoma and 9 head and neck cancer. In the dose-escalation cohort, 82.7% of patients were male, and the mean age was approximately 60 years, with a range of 23 to 79. Patients were allowed to have had prior anti-PD-1, anti-PD-L1 or anti-CTLA-4 therapy, and around 43% of the dose-escalation patients had been treated with checkpoint inhibitors. Partial responses occurred in three dose-escalation patients: two with cutaneous melanoma and one with hepatocellular carcinoma. Peripheral TCRbeta sequencing aimed to test whether ivuxolimab altered TCR sequence diversity and caused clonal T-cell expansion. The paper describes the monotherapy dose-escalation part (N ≈ 52 patients) of the phase I trial of ivuxolimab.

This clone has a single count. Its target antigen remains unknown. Base quality data are lacking; no much larger clone is found one base away. Genomic DNA was extracted from sorted cells for sequencing of the TCRbeta CDR3 region. The immunoSEQ Assay was used for sequencing of TCRbeta CDR3 regions. In TCRdb, the immuneACCESS table is reduced to in-frame sequences with V and J assigned. These tables do not hold every clone; where another copy was compared, an unresolved V gene accounts for under half, and the others remain unexplained. The sample yields 45,000 to 55,000 clones; around 81% were counted once. The top ten clones comprise about 7% of the sample. Patients with autoimmune disease history or receiving systemic immunosuppression were excluded from the trial. Peripheral blood for TCR sequencing was collected from all dose cohorts at baseline, on cycle 4 day 1, and on cycle 7 day 1. The samples were drawn from a first-in-human, open-label, multicenter phase I dose-escalation trial of ivuxolimab. The trial enrolled adults with locally advanced or metastatic head and neck squamous cell, hepatocellular, melanoma or renal cell carcinoma. CD4+ and CD8+ T cells were sorted separately from peripheral blood before TCR sequencing.

Broader findings and caveats from the paper: Low levels of normalized T-cell clonal expansion were also seen in some nonresponding patients. Clonal expansion of both CD4+ and CD8+ blood T cells was observed from baseline to week 6 at doses 0.1 to 3.0 mg/kg. The antigen specificity of the clonally expanded peripheral T cells was not determined. In the 0.1-3.0 mg/kg groups, partial responders were among the patients with the lowest normalized peripheral clonal expansion, particularly in CD8+ T cells. After ivuxolimab, more expanded clones were found on average in CD8+ T cells than in CD4+ T cells.

Measured from the cysteine to the phenylalanine, the CDR3 is 16 residues long. The only DNA kept is the CDR3, 48 bases in frame from the first base. The germline V gene supplies CDR1 MDHEN and CDR2 SYDVKM. V and J are trimmed by 6 bases and 0 bases, and the gene matches miss 11 bases of the junction. Recombination linked TRBV28 to TRBJ2-7, with TRBD2 matching 7 junction bases. Sequenced here: CD4+ or CD8+ T cells sorted from blood, sampled in a trial of the OX40 agonist ivuxolimab. The clonotype was recovered from an adult with an advanced solid tumor such as melanoma, head and neck, liver or kidney cancer. The nucleotide sequence reads TGTGCCAGCAGAGCGGGACTCTTGACTAGCTCCTACGAGCAGTACTTC. The resulting protein is CASRAGLLTSSYEQYF. With the rest looked up from the reference TRBV28 and TRBJ2-7 genes rather than sequenced, the full variable domain is DVKVTQSSRYLVKRTGEKVFLECVQDMDHENMFWYRQDPGLGLRLIYFSYDVKMKEKGDIPEGYSVSREKKERFSLILESASTNQTSMYLCASRAGLLTSSYEQYFGPGTRLTVT.